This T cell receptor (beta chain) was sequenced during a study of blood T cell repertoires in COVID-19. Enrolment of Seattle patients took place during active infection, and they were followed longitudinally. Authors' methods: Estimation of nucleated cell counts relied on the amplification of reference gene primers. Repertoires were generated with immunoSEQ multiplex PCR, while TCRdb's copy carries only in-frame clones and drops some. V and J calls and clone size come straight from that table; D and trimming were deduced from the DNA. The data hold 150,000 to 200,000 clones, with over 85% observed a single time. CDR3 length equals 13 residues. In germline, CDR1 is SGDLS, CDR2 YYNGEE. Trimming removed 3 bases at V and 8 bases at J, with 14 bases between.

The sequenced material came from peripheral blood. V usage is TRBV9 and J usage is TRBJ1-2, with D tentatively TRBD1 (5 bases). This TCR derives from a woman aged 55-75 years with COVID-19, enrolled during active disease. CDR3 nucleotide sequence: TGTGCCAGCAGCGCTTCAGGGTTAAGAGGCTACACCTTC. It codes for CASSASGLRGYTF.